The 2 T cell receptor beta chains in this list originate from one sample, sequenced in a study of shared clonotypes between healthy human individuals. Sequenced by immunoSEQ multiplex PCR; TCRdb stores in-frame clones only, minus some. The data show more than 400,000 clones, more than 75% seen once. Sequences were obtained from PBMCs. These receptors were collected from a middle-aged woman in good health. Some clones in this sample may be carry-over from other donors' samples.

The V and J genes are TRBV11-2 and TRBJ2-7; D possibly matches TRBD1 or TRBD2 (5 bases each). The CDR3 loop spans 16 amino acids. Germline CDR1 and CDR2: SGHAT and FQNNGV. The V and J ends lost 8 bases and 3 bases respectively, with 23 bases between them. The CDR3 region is CASARIRTRAGYEQYF. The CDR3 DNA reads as TGTGCCAGCGCTCGGATTCGGACACGGGCGGGCTACGAGCAGTACTTC.

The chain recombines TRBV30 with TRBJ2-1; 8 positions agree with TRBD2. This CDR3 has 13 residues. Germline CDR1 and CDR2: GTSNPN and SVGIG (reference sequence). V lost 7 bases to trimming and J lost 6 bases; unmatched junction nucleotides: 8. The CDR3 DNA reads TGTGCCTCAGGACGGGAGGGACGCAATGAGCAGTTCTTC. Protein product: CASGREGRNEQFF.